This TCR beta chain stems from a study of T cell clones after liver transplantation. Study-wide context: Third-party-reactive TCRbeta sequences from pre-transplant mixed lymphocyte reactions served as antigen-independent comparators. Study results and caveats: Compared with third party-reactive sequences, donor-reactive ones declined more, independent of withdrawal success. The donor-reactive repertoire was only partly measurable in two subjects, lacking donor cells.

Regarding this clone: Its antigen is unidentified.

CDR3 length: 15 amino acids. J lost 3 bases, V lost 2 bases, and 4 bases had no gene match. CDR1 and CDR2 (germline): SGHTA, FQGNSA. Some clones are missing from TCRdb's copy, which holds only in-frame ones; the method was immunoSEQ multiplex PCR. The data contain more than 45,000 clones, less than 85% of them singletons. The sample consisted of CD4+ T cells from blood, taken at the roughly 15-month timepoint. The genes are TRBV7-2 and TRBJ2-1; 7 nucleotides align to TRBD1. The source is a human patient who received a liver transplant. Some of these T cells may belong to the graft donor. The CDR3 protein is CASSLNAGGYNEQFF. CDR3 bases: TGTGCCAGCAGCTTAAATGCAGGGGGCTACAATGAGCAGTTCTTC.